The rows below give T cell receptor beta chains drawn from one sample of a study of control samples from healthy donors and cancer patients. Libraries were prepared by immunoSEQ multiplex PCR; TCRdb keeps only in-frame clonotypes and omits some of them. The sample includes just over 150,000 clones, 70% to 90% of them seen just once. The sequenced material came from blood. Receptors were obtained from a man aged 25-40 years in good health. CDR3s include the opening cysteine and the closing phenylalanine or tryptophan. D genes are given only for firm matches. Some rows mark clone size as missing; the rest say once, few, many or name a class of expanded clone.

V: TRBV4-3; size: NA; D: NA; J: TRBJ2-6; CDR3: CASSQGKGGISGANVLTF; DNA: TGCGCCAGCAGCCAGGGAAAGGGGGGGATCTCTGGGGCCAACGTCCTGACTTTC
V: TRBV11-2; size: NA; D: NA; J: TRBJ1-4; CDR3: CASSLVELEKLFF; DNA: TGTGCCAGCAGCTTAGTCGAACTGGAAAAACTGTTTTTT
V: TRBV11-2; size: NA; D: NA; J: TRBJ1-2; CDR3: CASSPRLADGYTF; DNA: TGTGCCAGCAGCCCCAGGTTGGCGGATGGCTACACCTTC
V: TRBV4-2; size: NA; D: NA; J: TRBJ2-7; CDR3: CASSQEVGLGEQYF; DNA: TGTGCCAGCAGCCAAGAAGTAGGGCTCGGGGAGCAGTACTTC
V: TRBV7-9; size: NA; D: TRBD1; J: TRBJ2-5; CDR3: CASSLVGDSGETQYF; DNA: TGTGCCAGCAGCTTAGTTGGGGACAGTGGAGAGACCCAGTACTTC
V: TRBV28; size: NA; D: NA; J: TRBJ2-1; CDR3: CASSFGQYGYNEQFF; DNA: TGTGCCAGCAGTTTCGGACAGTACGGGTACAATGAGCAGTTCTTC
V: TRBV7-8; size: NA; D: TRBD2; J: TRBJ2-3; CDR3: CASRKTTSGRTDTQYF; DNA: TGTGCCAGCAGAAAAACGACTAGCGGGAGGACAGATACGCAGTATTTT
V: TRBV7-2; size: NA; D: TRBD2; J: TRBJ2-1; CDR3: CASSGSSGGATEQFF; DNA: TGTGCCAGCAGCGGATCTAGCGGGGGGGCAACTGAGCAGTTCTTC
V: TRBV9; size: once; D: TRBD1; J: TRBJ1-2; CDR3: CASSAQGPYGYTF; DNA: TGTGCCAGCAGCGCACAGGGGCCCTATGGCTACACCTTC
V: TRBV19; size: NA; D: NA; J: TRBJ1-4; CDR3: CASRRTAAGEKLFF; DNA: TGTGCCAGTCGGAGGACAGCCGCTGGAGAAAAACTGTTTTTT
V: TRBV5-6; size: NA; D: TRBD1; J: TRBJ2-7; CDR3: CASSSPGQGAYEQYF; DNA: TGTGCCAGCAGCTCCCCGGGACAGGGGGCCTACGAGCAGTACTTC
V: TRBV27; size: once; D: NA; J: TRBJ2-6; CDR3: CASLKSVVSPSGANVLTF; DNA: TGTGCCAGCCTCAAGTCAGTAGTCTCCCCTTCTGGGGCCAACGTCCTGACTTTC
V: TRBV25-1; size: NA; D: NA; J: TRBJ2-5; CDR3: CASTGGAVSGETQYF; DNA: TGTGCCAGCACTGGAGGAGCGGTGTCTGGAGAGACCCAGTACTTC
V: TRBV29-1; size: NA; D: NA; J: TRBJ1-3; CDR3: CSMTKDSGNTIYF; DNA: TGCAGCATGACAAAAGACTCTGGAAACACCATATATTTT
V: TRBV5-4; size: NA; D: TRBD1; J: TRBJ1-2; CDR3: CASSLAGQGVGYTF; DNA: TGTGCCAGCAGCTTGGCAGGCCAGGGGGTTGGCTACACCTTC
V: TRBV27; size: few; D: TRBD1; J: TRBJ1-2; CDR3: CATWDRRPGGPGYTF; DNA: TGTGCCACCTGGGACAGGCGCCCTGGAGGGCCCGGCTACACCTTC
V: TRBV10-3; size: NA; D: NA; J: TRBJ2-7; CDR3: CAISELGLEQYF; DNA: TGTGCCATCAGTGAGCTGGGACTCGAGCAGTACTTC
V: TRBV3-1/TRBV3-2; size: NA; D: NA; J: TRBJ2-4; CDR3: CASSPRRPKGGNIQYF; DNA: TGTGCCAGCAGCCCTCGGCGGCCTAAGGGAGGAAACATTCAGTACTTC
V: TRBV13; size: NA; D: TRBD2; J: TRBJ2-1; CDR3: CASSLSSGRALPSDEQFF; DNA: TGTGCCAGCAGCTTAAGTAGCGGGAGGGCCCTCCCGTCCGATGAGCAGTTCTTC
V: TRBV6-1; size: NA; D: NA; J: TRBJ2-7; CDR3: CASSEPRGSYEQYF; DNA: TGTGCCAGCAGTGAACCCAGGGGCTCCTACGAGCAGTACTTC
V: TRBV2; size: once; D: TRBD1; J: TRBJ1-2; CDR3: CATPMIPGQGLNGYTF; DNA: TGTGCCACCCCGATGATACCGGGACAGGGGCTGAATGGCTACACCTTC
V: TRBV30; size: NA; D: TRBD1; J: TRBJ2-3; CDR3: CAWQTDRGFTDTQYF; DNA: TGTGCCTGGCAGACGGACAGGGGGTTCACAGATACGCAGTATTTT
V: TRBV15; size: NA; D: NA; J: TRBJ1-4; CDR3: CATSRESEREKLFF; DNA: TGTGCCACCAGCAGAGAGAGTGAGAGGGAAAAACTGTTTTTT
V: TRBV11-3; size: NA; D: NA; J: TRBJ2-7; CDR3: CASSLEGHPLGITYEQYF; DNA: TGTGCCAGCAGCTTAGAGGGACACCCCCTAGGGATAACCTACGAGCAGTACTTC
V: TRBV24-1; size: once; D: NA; J: TRBJ2-7; CDR3: CATSDLGVSSYEQYF; DNA: TGTGCCACCAGTGATTTAGGGGTCAGCTCCTACGAGCAGTACTTC
V: TRBV11-2; size: once; D: NA; J: TRBJ1-2; CDR3: CASSLRLGGYTF; DNA: TGTGCCAGCAGCCTAAGATTGGGCGGCTACACCTTC
V: TRBV19; size: NA; D: TRBD1; J: TRBJ2-3; CDR3: CASSMGTVGTDTQYF; DNA: TGTGCCAGTAGTATGGGGACAGTTGGCACAGATACGCAGTATTTT
V: TRBV9; size: NA; D: NA; J: TRBJ2-2; CDR3: CASSAPTGEGTGELFF; DNA: TGTGCCAGCAGCGCCCCAACAGGAGAGGGGACCGGGGAGCTGTTTTTT
V: TRBV2; size: NA; D: NA; J: TRBJ2-2; CDR3: CASSPQGTTGELFF; DNA: TGTGCCAGCAGTCCTCAGGGGACCACCGGGGAGCTGTTTTTT
V: TRBV5-1; size: NA; D: TRBD1; J: TRBJ2-3; CDR3: CASSLRGTGALTTDTQYF; DNA: TGCGCCAGCAGCTTGAGGGGGACAGGGGCTCTTACCACAGATACGCAGTATTTT
V: TRBV11-2; size: once; D: TRBD2; J: TRBJ2-1; CDR3: CASSLVASGGAEEQFF; DNA: TGTGCCAGCAGCTTAGTGGCCAGCGGGGGGGCCGAAGAGCAGTTCTTC
V: TRBV2; size: NA; D: NA; J: TRBJ2-7; CDR3: CASSAGTLYEQYF; DNA: TGTGCCAGCAGCGCCGGGACACTCTACGAGCAGTACTTC
V: TRBV10-1; size: NA; D: NA; J: TRBJ1-4; CDR3: CASSAPGFCEKLFF; DNA: TGCGCCAGCAGCGCGCCGGGATTTTGTGAAAAACTGTTTTTT
V: TRBV6-2/TRBV6-3; size: NA; D: TRBD2; J: TRBJ2-1; CDR3: CASSYSNGGRGEQFF; DNA: TGTGCCAGCAGTTACTCGAACGGGGGGAGAGGAGAGCAGTTCTTC
V: TRBV3-1/TRBV3-2; size: NA; D: NA; J: TRBJ1-2; CDR3: CASSQQRGGYTF; DNA: TGTGCCAGCAGCCAGCAGCGTGGGGGCTACACCTTC
V: TRBV14; size: NA; D: TRBD1; J: TRBJ2-5; CDR3: CASSRGTGGLVETQYF; DNA: TGTGCCAGCAGCCGCGGGACAGGGGGCCTAGTAGAGACCCAGTACTTC
V: TRBV9; size: NA; D: NA; J: TRBJ1-1; CDR3: CASSVGGTEAFF; DNA: TGTGCCAGCAGCGTAGGGGGGACTGAAGCTTTCTTT